The rows below give T cell receptor beta chains drawn from one sample of a study of response to subunit inactivated influenza vaccine. One entry per CDR3 protein results from TCRdb running MiXCR on the RT-PCR reads. The table includes hundreds of thousands of distinct CDR3 sequences, about 8% detected once. Sequenced here: PBMCs from blood, sampled less than 30 months after vaccination. These receptors all come from a man aged 45 to 70 who received an inactivated influenza vaccine. The CDR3 runs from the conserved cysteine through the conserved F or W. D genes are given only for firm matches. A clone size is listed for some rows: how often the clone was seen (once, few, many), or a class if it is expanded.

>TRBJ2-1|TRBV3-1|many|TRBD2
TGTGCCAGCAGGCGGGATAGCGGGAGGGGCGAGCAGTTCTTC
CASRRDSGRGEQFF
>TRBJ2-1|TRBV10-3|few|NA
TGTGCCATCAATGGTGGCAGGGGTAATTCCTACAATGAGCAGTTCTTC
CAINGGRGNSYNEQFF
>TRBJ2-4|TRBV27|few|TRBD1
TGTGCCAGCAGTCCCTGGGGGACAGGGGAGATTCAGGCCAAAAACATTCAGTACTTC
CASSPWGTGEIQAKNIQYF
>TRBJ1-2|TRBV6-1|many|NA
TGTGCCAGCACCCGAACAGCGGTTGAGGGCTACACCTTC
CASTRTAVEGYTF
>TRBJ2-1|TRBV24-1|NA|TRBD2
TGTGCCACCAGTGATTCGGGACTAGGCCACAATGAGCAGTTCTTC
CATSDSGLGHNEQFF
>TRBJ2-7|TRBV7-9|many|NA
TGTGCCAGCAGCTTAGCTGGGAGCGAGCAGTACTTC
CASSLAGSEQYF
>TRBJ2-5|TRBV11-2|few|NA
TGTGCCAGCAGCTTCCCTGGGACAACGCAAGAGACCCAGTACTTC
CASSFPGTTQETQYF
>TRBJ2-3|TRBV5-1|few|NA
TGCGCCAGCAGCTTGGACCTACTTAGCACAGATACGCAGTATTTT
CASSLDLLSTDTQYF
>TRBJ2-4|TRBV7-2|NA|TRBD2
TGTGCCAGCAGACCAGCGGGAGTGGAGGAAAACATTCAGTACTTC
CASRPAGVEENIQYF
>TRBJ2-5|TRBV4-1|few|TRBD2
TGCGCCAGCACCCCCGGGACTAGCCGAGAGACCCAGTACTTC
CASTPGTSRETQYF
>TRBJ2-4|TRBV20-1|few|NA
TGCAGTGCTGGCCGGGGCTTTGGTAACATTCAGTACTTC
CSAGRGFGNIQYF
>TRBJ2-1|TRBV6-2/TRBV6-3|many|TRBD2
TGTGCCAGCAGTTATCCGACTAGCGGGGGGTCCCAGGTCGCCTACAATGAGCAGTTCTTC
CASSYPTSGGSQVAYNEQFF
>TRBJ2-3|TRBV29-1|many|NA
TGCAGCGGCCGGGACAGCACAGATACGCAGTATTTT
CSGRDSTDTQYF
>TRBJ2-5|TRBV6-2/TRBV6-3|NA|TRBD2
TGTGCCAGCAGCCGACTTCTGAGACTAGCGGAGATCCAAGAGACCCAGTACTTC
CASSRLLRLAEIQETQYF
>TRBJ2-2|TRBV6-2/TRBV6-3|few|NA
TGTGCCAGCAGTTACTCTGGCAGAGCAGTGAACACCGGGGAGCTGTTTTTT
CASSYSGRAVNTGELFF
>TRBJ2-2|TRBV2|NA|TRBD1
TGTGCCAGCAGTGAAGAGGGGGCTATCAAAAGGGAGCTGTTTTTT
CASSEEGAIKRELFF
>TRBJ2-5|TRBV30|NA|NA
TGTGCCTGGAGTGTAGACAAGGGTGGAGAGACCCAGTACTTC
CAWSVDKGGETQYF
>TRBJ2-1|TRBV4-1|few|NA
TGCGCCAGCAGCCGCCTCGACAGATACTACAATGAGCAGTTCTTC
CASSRLDRYYNEQFF
>TRBJ1-3|TRBV13|NA|TRBD1
TGTGCCAGCAGCGCAACAGGGGCTGGAAACACCATATATTTT
CASSATGAGNTIYF
>TRBJ2-3|TRBV11-2|few|TRBD2
TGTGCCAGCAACGTAGCGGGAGTGACAGATACGCAGTATTTT
CASNVAGVTDTQYF
>TRBJ2-1|TRBV6-1|NA|TRBD2
TGTGCCAGCAGTCGACGGGGGGGGGCCTACAATGAGCAGTTCTTC
CASSRRGGAYNEQFF
>TRBJ2-4|TRBV7-6|few|TRBD1
TGTGCCAGCAGCCGGGACAGGGGGTCCCGAAGCATTCAGTACTTC
CASSRDRGSRSIQYF
>TRBJ2-6|TRBV6-1|few|TRBD1
TGTGCCAGCAGTCGGGACAGGTCTGGGGCCAACGTCCTGACTTTC
CASSRDRSGANVLTF
>TRBJ2-2|TRBV5-5|NA|NA
TGTGCCAGCAGCTTGCGGGGTCCTGGGAACACCGGGGAGCTGTTTTTT
CASSLRGPGNTGELFF
>TRBJ2-5|TRBV5-5|NA|NA
TGTGCCAGCAGCTTGCAGGGTAGTACGGAGACCCAGTACTTC
CASSLQGSTETQYF
>TRBJ1-1|TRBV20-1|few|TRBD1
TGCAGTGCTAGATGGACAGGGATTGGGACTGAAGCTTTCTTT
CSARWTGIGTEAFF
>TRBJ1-2|TRBV12-3/TRBV12-4|NA|NA
TGTGCCAGCAGTTCGCCGTCCAAAGGGCATAACTATGGCTACACCTTC
CASSSPSKGHNYGYTF
>TRBJ2-3|TRBV9|few|NA
TGTGCCAGCAGCGGAGGAACTCTAGGACCCGCAGATACGCAGTATTTT
CASSGGTLGPADTQYF
>TRBJ1-5|TRBV5-5|many|TRBD1
TGTGCCAGCAGCTCGACAGGGGGGAGCAATCAGCCCCAGCATTTT
CASSSTGGSNQPQHF
>TRBJ2-7|TRBV4-3|NA|NA
TGCGCCAGCAGCCAAGATCTAGCGAGCTCCTACGAGCAGTACTTC
CASSQDLASSYEQYF
>TRBJ1-6|TRBV15|once|NA
TGTGCCACCAGCCCAGACCGGAACCTAAATTCACCCCTCCACTTT
CATSPDRNLNSPLHF
>TRBJ2-4|TRBV7-2|NA|NA
TGTGCCAGCAGCTTGAAACTGGAGAACATTCAGTACTTC
CASSLKLENIQYF
>TRBJ1-4|TRBV12-3/TRBV12-4|NA|NA
TGTGCCAGCAGTACGACAGCAACTAATGAAAAACTGTTTTTT
CASSTTATNEKLFF
>TRBJ2-5|TRBV9|NA|TRBD1
TGTGCCAGCAGCCTCAAAACGGGACAGGGGGGAGAGACCCAGTACTTC
CASSLKTGQGGETQYF
>TRBJ2-1|TRBV6-1|few|TRBD2
TGTGCCAGCAGAAAAGCGGGGAGGTTGTATGAGCAGTTCTTC
CASRKAGRLYEQFF
>TRBJ2-5|TRBV6-2/TRBV6-3|few|NA
TGTGCCAGCAGCCAATCTCAGACCCAGTACTTC
CASSQSQTQYF
>TRBJ1-3|TRBV5-1|NA|NA
TGCGCCAGCAGCTTGGGTTACAGGGCCTCTGGAAACACCATATATTTT
CASSLGYRASGNTIYF
>TRBJ2-1|TRBV20-1|many|TRBD2
TGCAGTGCGCCCCTGGGACTAGCGGTCAATGAGCAGTTCTTC
CSAPLGLAVNEQFF
>TRBJ2-5|TRBV7-2|few|NA
TGTGCCAGCAGCTCCACTGGGGGGATGGCCCAGTACTTC
CASSSTGGMAQYF
>TRBJ2-2|TRBV29-1|NA|NA
TGCAGCGTTAAAAGCGGCGCGAACACCGGGGAGCTGTTTTTT
CSVKSGANTGELFF
>TRBJ1-5|TRBV20-1|NA|NA
TGCAGTGCTAGAACAGGGTTCTACGGGCCCCAGCATTTT
CSARTGFYGPQHF
>TRBJ1-1|TRBV11-2|many|NA
TGTGCCAGCAGCTTAGTGGATTTGGTCGGCACTGAAGCTTTCTTT
CASSLVDLVGTEAFF
>TRBJ2-4|TRBV12-3/TRBV12-4|many|NA
TGTGCCAGCAAAACCAGGGTGGGAAACATTCAGTACTTC
CASKTRVGNIQYF
>TRBJ1-5|TRBV28|NA|NA
TGTGCCAGCAGTGCCCCGAGCAATCAGCCCCAGCATTTT
CASSAPSNQPQHF
>TRBJ1-3|TRBV11-2|few|NA
TGTGCCAGCTTAACTTCTGTAAGGGACTACTCTGGAAACACCATATATTTT
CASLTSVRDYSGNTIYF
>TRBJ2-5|TRBV18|NA|TRBD2
TGTGCCAGCTCACCCCTAAGGCGGGAGCGAGAGACCCAGTACTTC
CASSPLRRERETQYF
>TRBJ2-1|TRBV28|NA|NA
TGTGCCAGCAGTCCTGGTGGTAGGACCTACAATGAGCAGTTCTTC
CASSPGGRTYNEQFF
>TRBJ1-5|TRBV5-5|NA|TRBD1
TGTGCCAGCAGCGTACAGGGGTATAGCAATCAGCCCCAGCATTTT
CASSVQGYSNQPQHF
>TRBJ2-3|TRBV7-6|many|NA
TGTGCCAGCAGCTTAGTAGTGGGTCGCACAGATACGCAGTATTTT
CASSLVVGRTDTQYF
>TRBJ2-5|TRBV12-3/TRBV12-4|few|NA
TGTGCCAGCAGTCCCCGCAGTCCGGGGACCCAGTACTTC
CASSPRSPGTQYF
>TRBJ2-5|TRBV7-2|many|TRBD1
TGTGCCAGCAGCTCCCCGACAGGGGTAGAGACCCAGTACTTC
CASSSPTGVETQYF
>TRBJ2-5|TRBV5-1|many|NA
TGCGCCAGCAGCTTGGAGGGGGGATACGAGACCCAGTACTTC
CASSLEGGYETQYF
>TRBJ1-1|TRBV28|few|TRBD1
TGTGCCAGCACCCTGACAGGGGGCGCGGGGAACACTGAAGCTTTCTTT
CASTLTGGAGNTEAFF
>TRBJ1-2|TRBV28|NA|TRBD1
TGTGCCAGCAGTTTTGGGACAGGGGGGTTTGGCTACACCTTC
CASSFGTGGFGYTF
>TRBJ1-2|TRBV28|NA|TRBD1
TGTGCCAGCAGTAGCCGGGACAGAGGACCCTATGGCTACACCTTC
CASSSRDRGPYGYTF
>TRBJ2-5|TRBV7-2|NA|TRBD2
TGTGCCAGCAGCTTAGCCGGGAGGAACGTGCAAGAGACCCAGTACTTC
CASSLAGRNVQETQYF